This T cell receptor beta chain was retrieved from a study of shared clonotypes between healthy human individuals. Study information: Used for every donor were three CD4 naive, three CD4 memory, two CD8 naive and one CD8 memory plate.

CD45RO-negative cells were positively selected for CCR7, leaving out terminally differentiated effector memory CD45RA+ cells. The donors, healthy adults who were HIV-negative, had experienced no recent acute infections or vaccinations. The data were produced by immunoSEQ multiplex PCR, yet TCRdb's version contains in-frame clones alone and is incomplete. Altogether about 2.2 million clones are present, around 95% being singletons, with the ten largest covering around 1.8%. V was shortened by 3 bases and J by 5 bases, with 4 bases between the two germline ends. CDR3 length equals 12 residues. Germline CDR1 and CDR2: LNHDA and SQIVND (reference sequence). Points on this clone: The sample has other DNA sequences that encode this CDR3 too.

This chain uses TRBV19 with TRBJ1-4, with D unresolved. The sequencing input was naive CD8+ T cells from PBMCs. This sequence was found in a man aged 18-30 years in good health. Some clones in this sample may be carry-over from other donors' samples. The CDR3 loop is CASSIGNEKLFF. CDR3 nucleotide sequence: TGTGCCAGTAGTATCGGGAATGAAAAACTGTTTTTT.